The 24 T cell receptor beta chains given below trace back to one sample, sequenced in a study of control samples from healthy donors and cancer patients. Profiled with immunoSEQ multiplex PCR; TCRdb holds only in-frame clones, not every one. Of about 160,000 clones detected, about 94% appear once; the ten largest clones hold approximately 4%. Sequencing input: blood. These TCRs come from a woman between 55 and 75 years old in good health.

The chain employs TRBV4-3 and TRBJ2-3; TRBD2 matches at 7 bases. V trimming: 3 bases; J trimming: 2 bases; junction bases outside the gene matches: 8. The CDR3 runs 16 residues. Germline V CDR1 and CDR2: LGHNA, YSLEER. The CDR3 DNA reads TGCGCCAGCAGCCATGCAACGGGGGGAACCACAGATACGCAGTATTTT. Its protein product is CASSHATGGTTDTQYF.

This sequence joins TRBV5-1 and TRBJ1-1, with TRBD1 identical over 7 bases. V trimming: 2 bases; J trimming: 0 bases; junction bases outside the gene matches: 4. CDR1 SGHRS and CDR2 YFSETQ come from the germline V gene. CDR3 length: 15 residues. For the CDR3, the DNA is TGCGCCAGCAGCTTCACGGGACAGTTGAACACTGAAGCTTTCTTT. It is translated as CASSFTGQLNTEAFF.

This chain joins TRBV11-3 and TRBJ2-2; 12 positions match TRBD2. The length of the CDR3 is 18 residues. Trimming cost V 6 bases and J 5 bases; bases outside gene matches: 13. The germline V gene encodes CDR1 SGHNT and CDR2 YENEEA. In nucleotides, the CDR3 is TGTGCCAGCAGTGGAAACTCCGGGACTAGCGGGCTGACCGGGGAGCTGTTTTTT. Amino acid sequence: CASSGNSGTSGLTGELFF.

The chain links TRBV3-1 (or the pseudogene TRBV3-2) to TRBJ1-2, with 9 bases fitting TRBD1. The CDR3 length is 13 residues. Germline loops: CDR1 LGHDT, CDR2 YNNKEL (reference sequence). V was pared by 5 bases and J by 9 bases, with 7 bases of the junction left unmatched. CDR3 protein: CASSGRQGERYTF. CDR3 DNA sequence: TGTGCCAGCAGCGGAAGACAGGGGGAGCGCTACACCTTC.

V gene TRBV6-2 or TRBV6-3 combines with J gene TRBJ1-6; D is unresolved. This CDR3 has 16 residues. Germline CDR1 reads MNHEY; CDR2 reads SVGEGT. V lost 2 bases and J lost 2, with 10 bases in between. The CDR3 is CASSYPGGTYNSPLHF. Written as DNA, the CDR3 is TGTGCCAGCAGTTACCCGGGCGGTACCTATAATTCACCCCTCCACTTT.

The chain links TRBV2 to TRBJ1-1; D remains ambiguous. The CDR3 consists of 16 residues. Germline-derived CDR1 and CDR2 are SNHLY and FYNNEI. Deletions cut 1 base from V and 5 bases from J, with 17 bases between. The CDR3 coding sequence is TGTGCCAGCAGTGAAGGTCACGTCGCGGATAGGACTGAAGCTTTCTTT. It yields the protein CASSEGHVADRTEAFF.

V gene TRBV28 combines with J gene TRBJ1-4, with a possible D match to TRBD1 (5 bases). Germline V CDR1 and CDR2: MDHEN, SYDVKM. V lost 3 bases and J 8 bases, leaving 25 bases between the germline ends. The CDR3 contains 18 residues. Written as DNA, the CDR3 is TGTGCCAGCAGTTTCGGGTCTATGAAGCGGACCCGGGGCGAAAAACTGTTTTTT. Residues: CASSFGSMKRTRGEKLFF.

This clone appeared many times. The chain couples TRBV9 to TRBJ1-1; 7 bases are shared with TRBD1. The CDR3 extends over 15 amino acids. Germline CDR1 SGDLS, CDR2 YYNGEE. The V gene end was trimmed by 4 bases and the J gene end by 3 bases; junction bases not matched to a gene: 9. This chain's CDR3 is CASSTKGAGDTEAFF. CDR3 coding DNA: TGTGCCAGCAGCACCAAGGGGGCGGGGGACACTGAAGCTTTCTTT.

The CDR3 loop is CASSVGVGAGTDTQYF. CDR3 DNA: TGTGCCAGCAGCGTAGGGGTCGGGGCGGGTACAGATACGCAGTATTTT. This chain uses TRBV9 with TRBJ2-3; TRBD1 or TRBD2 may be the D gene (5 bases each). The CDR3 extends over 16 amino acids. The germline CDR1 and CDR2 sequences are SGDLS and YYNGEE. V lost 0 bases to trimming and J lost 3 bases, with 14 bases between them.

The chain combines TRBV6-5 with TRBJ1-1, with 7 nucleotides matching TRBD1. This CDR3 is built from 14 residues. Germline V gives CDR1 MNHEY, CDR2 SVGAGI. V shed 5 bases and J 4 bases; nucleotides not matched to a gene: 7. The CDR3 protein is CASSPTGAITEAFF. CDR3 in DNA: TGTGCCAGCAGTCCCACAGGGGCTATCACTGAAGCTTTCTTT.

This clone has just one count. The rearrangement uses TRBV6-2 or TRBV6-3 and TRBJ1-2; D not certain. Trimming removed 4 bases from V and 4 bases from J, with 7 bases in between. The CDR3 runs 12 residues. Germline CDR1 is MNHEY and CDR2 is SVGEGT. Here the CDR3 DNA reads TGTGCCAGCAGTTCATCAAGCTATGGCTACACCTTC. Encoded protein: CASSSSSYGYTF.

This chain connects TRBV19 to TRBJ1-2; no definite D call. This CDR3 has 15 residues. Germline lookup yields CDR1 LNHDA and CDR2 SQIVND (reference sequence). V gave up 8 bases and J gave up 2 bases, with 18 bases separating them. Here the CDR3 reads CASVGQRSSNYGYTF. The CDR3 DNA reads TGTGCCAGTGTGGGCCAGAGGAGTTCGAACTATGGCTACACCTTC.

The J gene is TRBJ1-1, the V gene TRBV20-1; no clear D. V lost 3 bases to trimming and J lost 1 base, with 12 bases between them. CDR3 length equals 14 residues. Germline values: CDR1 DFQATT, CDR2 SNEGSKA (reference sequence). CDR3 region: CSASLPGRNTEAFF. In nucleotides, the CDR3 is TGCAGTGCTAGTCTACCCGGAAGGAACACTGAAGCTTTCTTT.

The chain is built from TRBV11-2 and TRBJ1-1, with D hard to call. The germline V gene has CDR1 SGHAT and CDR2 FQNNGV. This CDR3 has 13 residues. Trimming left V 1 base short and J 1 base short, with 4 bases between. The CDR3 region is CASSLAKNTEAFF. DNA of the CDR3: TGTGCCAGCAGCTTAGCCAAGAACACTGAAGCTTTCTTT.

This chain uses TRBV19 with TRBJ1-5; D is perhaps TRBD1 (5 bases). The CDR3 is made up of 13 amino acids. Per the germline V gene, CDR1 is LNHDA and CDR2 is SQIVND (reference sequence). CDR3 protein: CVTGGPGNQPQHF. The DNA for the CDR3 is TGTGTCACGGGGGGTCCTGGCAATCAGCCCCAGCATTTT.

The gene calls are TRBV6-5 and TRBJ1-2, with D possibly TRBD1 on 6 matching bases. This CDR3 contains 15 residues. Germline-derived CDR1 and CDR2 are MNHEY and SVGAGI. V shed 0 bases and J shed 5 bases, with 13 bases lying between them. The CDR3: CASSYSLQGEYGYTF. The CDR3 nucleotides are TGTGCCAGCAGTTACTCGTTACAGGGAGAATATGGCTACACCTTC.

V and J are TRBV7-9 and TRBJ2-5; TRBD2 agrees at 11 bases. Germline assignment: CDR1 SEHNR and CDR2 FQNEAQ (reference sequence). The CDR3 covers 14 residues. Losses at the gene ends were 4 bases for V and 5 bases for J; bases not matched to a gene: 3. CDR3 in DNA: TGTGCCAGCAGCTGGGGGACTAGCGGCGAGACCCAGTACTTC. This encodes CASSWGTSGETQYF.

The J gene is TRBJ2-7, the V gene TRBV19; perhaps TRBD2 as D (7 bases). With 6 bases removed from V and 3 bases from J, the gap between germline ends came to 18 bases. The CDR3 is made up of 15 amino acids. Germline-derived CDR1 and CDR2 are LNHDA and SQIVND (reference sequence). Here the CDR3 reads CASRPPGGLNYEQYF. As DNA, the CDR3 is TGTGCCAGTAGACCCCCCGGGGGGCTTAACTACGAGCAGTACTTC. Drawing the rest from reference TRBV19 and TRBJ2-7, the complete variable domain is DGGITQSPKYLFRKEGQNVTLSCEQNLNHDAMYWYRQDPGQGLRLIYYSQIVNDFQKGDIAEGYSVSREKKESFPLTVTSAQKNPTAFYLCASRPPGGLNYEQYFGPGTRLTVT.

The gene calls are TRBV6-5 and TRBJ2-2, with TRBD1 identical over 7 bases. V shed 0 bases, J shed 9 bases, and the junction held 10 bases outside the gene matches. CDR3 length: 16 residues. The germline gives CDR1 MNHEY, CDR2 SVGAGI. CDR3 residues: CASSYSETGQGRELFF. In DNA form, the CDR3 reads TGTGCCAGCAGTTACTCGGAGACAGGGCAGGGCCGGGAGCTGTTTTTT.

This chain's CDR3 is CASSVMGQNYEKLFF. For the CDR3, the DNA is TGCGCCAGCAGCGTAATGGGACAGAACTATGAAAAACTGTTTTTT. The rearrangement joins TRBV5-1 to TRBJ1-4, with 7 bases fitting TRBD1. The germline V gene encodes CDR1 SGHRS and CDR2 YFSETQ. The length of the CDR3 is 15 residues. The V and J ends lost 4 bases and 6 bases, in that order; junction bases with no gene match: 9.

J is TRBJ1-5 and V is TRBV27; D possibly corresponds to TRBD1 (6 bases). The CDR3 length is 16 residues. Germline values: CDR1 MNHEY, CDR2 SMNVEV (reference sequence). V lost 5 bases to trimming and J lost 4 bases, with 18 bases between them. The CDR3 spells CASSPPGGGSNQPQHF. DNA of the CDR3: TGTGCCAGCAGTCCTCCGGGAGGGGGAAGTAATCAGCCCCAGCATTTT.

V is TRBV7-2 and J is TRBJ2-1; D tentatively fits TRBD1 or TRBD2 (5 bases each). CDR3 length: 14 amino acids. The germline V and J ends were trimmed by 2 bases and 7 bases, with 12 bases remaining between them. Germline values: CDR1 SGHTA, CDR2 FQGNSA. CDR3 DNA: TGTGCCAGCAGCTTAAGAGGGGTTAGGAATGAGCAGTTCTTC. This codes for CASSLRGVRNEQFF.

This clone came up once. The chain joins TRBV5-8 to TRBJ2-2, with 8 bases lining up with TRBD1. V lost 1 base and J lost 4; bases outside the gene matches: 6. CDR3 size: 16 residues. Germline V gene lookup returns CDR1 SGHTS and CDR2 YDEGEE. The CDR3 nucleotides read TGTGCCAGCAGCTTGATCAGGGGGCGGGTCACCGGGGAGCTGTTTTTT. This gives the protein CASSLIRGRVTGELFF.

This sequence joins TRBV7-2 and TRBJ2-2; 10 positions match TRBD1. The CDR3 contains 14 residues. V shed 8 bases and J 7 bases; nucleotides not matched to a gene: 7. Per the germline V gene, CDR1 is SGHTA and CDR2 is FQGNSA. CDR3 nucleotide sequence: TGTGCCAGCGGGGTGACAGGGGGCATCGGGGAGCTGTTTTTT. Translating it yields CASGVTGGIGELFF.